This record looks at one T cell receptor (beta chain) sequence and its context. This entry is derived from a study of blood T cell repertoires in COVID-19. Study details: The origin of the acute and convalescent COVID-19 samples was the United States, Italy and Spain.

This table comes from immunoSEQ multiplex PCR, and its TCRdb copy is limited to in-frame clones, with some not included. The sample consists of some 240,000 clones, around nine tenths of them appearing once. The CDR3 spans 14 residues. The germline V gene has CDR1 SGHTA and CDR2 FQGNSA. Trimming cost V 6 bases and J 3 bases, with 14 bases left between them. Sequences were obtained from peripheral blood. The chain joins TRBV7-2 to TRBJ1-1, with no clear D. The clonotype was recovered from a man between 60 and 70 years old with COVID-19, enrolled during active disease. CDR3 sequence: CASSPNTGHTEAFF. CDR3 coding DNA: TGTGCCAGCAGTCCTAACACGGGTCACACTGAAGCTTTCTTT. The complete variable domain, with remaining parts taken from reference TRBV7-2 and TRBJ1-1, reads GAGVSQSPSNKVTEKGKDVELRCDPISGHTALYWYRQSLGQGLEFLIYFQGNSAPDKSGLPSDRFSAERTGGSVSTLTIQRTQQEDSAVYLCASSPNTGHTEAFFGQGTRLTVV.